One and the same sample provided the 28 T cell receptor beta chains below, sequenced in a study of human T cells and chemical hapten exposure. TCRdb itself ran the RACE reads through MiXCR, one entry per CDR3 protein. This sample has more than 90,000 distinct CDR3 sequences, with about an eighth found just once. As to time point: patch test 2, 6 weeks after DPC sensitization. Regarding treatment: therapeutic diphenylcyclopropenone sensitization with weekly scalp DPC. The material was whole blood, obtained in connection with sensitization to the hapten diphenylcyclopropenone (DPC). The source is a middle-aged woman with alopecia areata. Some clones in this sample may be carry-over from other donors' samples.

This chain connects TRBV12-3 or TRBV12-4 to TRBJ2-1; D is ambiguous. V was pared by 9 bases and J by 7 bases, with 4 bases between. The CDR3 has 9 amino acids. Here the CDR3 DNA reads TGTGCCAGATTAAATGAGCAGTTCTTC. Protein: CARLNEQFF.

The gene calls are TRBV7-2 and TRBJ1-2, with TRBD1 matching over 9 bases. With 6 bases clipped from V and 13 bases from J, the junction kept 18 bases outside the gene matches. The CDR3 spans 15 residues. CDR1 and CDR2 (germline): SGHTA, FQGNSA. The CDR3 DNA reads as TGTGCCAGCAGTCCCATGGGGACAGGGCCTGTTAGTGGCACCTTC. The encoded protein is CASSPMGTGPVSGTF.

In this sample, this clonotype turned up many times. The chain is built from TRBV10-3 and TRBJ1-5; D might be TRBD1 (6 bases). V dropped 6 bases and J dropped 7 bases, with 13 bases sitting between them. CDR1 and CDR2 from the germline V gene are ENHRY and SYGVKD. The CDR3 sequence is 13 residues long. CDR3 region: CAIRNREEQPQHF. The CDR3, as DNA: TGTGCCATCAGGAACAGGGAGGAGCAGCCCCAGCATTTT.

This clonotype showed up many times. The chain carries TRBV20-1 and TRBJ2-7; 14 bases are a match to TRBD2. Losses at the gene ends were 0 bases for V and 1 base for J; bases not matched to a gene: 5. CDR3 size: 17 residues. CDR1 is DFQATT, CDR2 SNEGSKA, per germline (reference sequence). CDR3 nucleotide sequence: TGCAGTGCTAGAGACGAGGGACTAGCGGGAGAGTCCTACGAGCAGTACTTC. It specifies CSARDEGLAGESYEQYF.

There are a few counts of this clonotype. V usage is TRBV14 and J usage is TRBJ2-5, with TRBD1 matching over 9 bases. The trim removed 5 bases at V and 4 bases at J, leaving 5 bases unmatched. The CDR3 loop spans 14 amino acids. Germline V CDR1 and CDR2: SGHDN, FVKESK. The chain's CDR3 is CASSSRQGVETQYF. The CDR3 coding sequence is TGTGCCAGCAGCTCACGACAGGGGGTAGAGACCCAGTACTTC.

This clonotype was seen more than once but under ten times. The chain employs TRBV4-3 and TRBJ2-1; 9 positions match TRBD2. After removal of 1 base from V and 7 bases from J, the junction contained 8 bases not matched to a gene. The CDR3 extends over 16 amino acids. Per the germline V gene, CDR1 is LGHNA and CDR2 is YSLEER. CDR3 sequence: CASSQGAGGPWNEQFF. The CDR3 nucleotides are TGCGCCAGCAGCCAAGGCGCGGGAGGGCCGTGGAATGAGCAGTTCTTC.

This clonotype was detected a few times. The chain combines TRBV29-1 with TRBJ2-7, with 9 bases aligning to TRBD1. The CDR3 contains 13 residues. Germline assignment: CDR1 SQVTM and CDR2 ANQGSEA. Germline trimming cut 6 bases from V and 6 bases from J; bases unmatched to any gene: 9. CDR3: CSVATGTGREQYF. The CDR3 bases are TGCAGCGTCGCTACCGGGACAGGGCGCGAGCAGTACTTC.

The chain has TRBV5-6 and TRBJ2-3, with D perhaps TRBD1 or TRBD2 (5 bases each). CDR1 is SGHDT and CDR2 is YYEEEE in the germline V gene. This CDR3 contains 15 residues. Deletions cut 0 bases from V and 4 bases from J, with 12 bases between. The CDR3 region has the DNA TGTGCCAGCAGCTTGGGAGGGGATGTTGCAGATACGCAGTATTTT. Encoded protein: CASSLGGDVADTQYF. Variable domain in full (rest from reference TRBV5-6 and TRBJ2-3): DAGVTQSPTHLIKTRGQQVTLRCSPKSGHDTVSWYQQALGQGPQFIFQYYEEEERQRGNFPDRFSGHQFPNYSSELNVNALLLGDSALYLCASSLGGDVADTQYFGPGTRLTVL.

The V and J genes are TRBV19 and TRBJ2-2; a possible D gene is TRBD1 (6 bases). The CDR3 totals 14 residues. Trimming took off 6 bases at V and 9 bases at J, with 17 bases between the two ends. Germline CDR1 is LNHDA and CDR2 is SQIVND (reference sequence). DNA of the CDR3: TGTGCCAGTAGACGTCCCGGGACATTCCGGGAGCTGTTTTTT. As protein: CASRRPGTFRELFF.

This clonotype was recorded many times. The chain joins TRBV7-9 to TRBJ1-4; D unclear. V was cut by 2 bases and J by 5 bases, with 9 bases left in between. The CDR3 is made up of 14 amino acids. Looked up from germline, CDR1 is SEHNR and CDR2 is FQNEAQ (reference sequence). The CDR3 DNA follows: TGTGCCAGCAGCTTATCCAGGCCGAATGAAAAACTGTTTTTT. Amino acids: CASSLSRPNEKLFF.

This clonotype appeared a few times. J is TRBJ2-1 and V is TRBV7-3; possibly TRBD2 for D (6 bases). There are 13 residues in the CDR3. Trimming left V 5 bases short and J 7 bases short, with 12 bases between. The V gene's germline CDR1 is SGHTA and CDR2 FQGTGA. In nucleotides, the CDR3 is TGTGCCAGCAGCCAAAGTGGGGGGAATGAGCAGTTCTTC. Its protein is CASSQSGGNEQFF.

This clonotype has just a few counts. Germline is not matched at one junction end, which may reflect a read error. The J gene is TRBJ2-6, the V gene TRBV27; the D is unclear. CDR1 is MNHEY and CDR2 is SMNVEV in the germline V gene (reference sequence). The CDR3 is 12 residues long. CDR3 bases: TGTGCCAGCAGGTCCTATTCCAACGTCCCGACTTTC. Its protein is CASRSYSNVPTF.

This chain uses TRBV12-5 with TRBJ2-1; D perhaps matches TRBD2 (7 bases). CDR3 length equals 15 residues. Germline CDR1 is LGHNT and CDR2 is FRNRAP. The V end lost 4 bases, the J end lost 4 bases, and 14 bases lay between the germline ends. The CDR3 DNA sequence: TGTGCTAGTGGTTCGGGGGGCCTTAATTACAATGAGCAGTTCTTC. Translated: CASGSGGLNYNEQFF.

The gene calls are TRBV6-2 or TRBV6-3 and TRBJ2-3; D possibly matches TRBD1 or TRBD2 (5 bases each). The V gene's germline CDR1 is MNHEY and CDR2 SVGEGT. V was clipped by 4 bases and J by 3 bases, with 17 bases between them. This CDR3 comprises 16 residues. CDR3 DNA sequence: TGTGCCAGCAGTTCCCCTGTCGGGGCCAGGACAGATACGCAGTATTTT. It translates to CASSSPVGARTDTQYF.

This clonotype was detected only a few times. The chain carries TRBV6-1 and TRBJ2-2; D unclear. The CDR3 contains 15 residues. CDR1 and CDR2 from the germline V gene are MNHNS and SASEGT. V was cut by 4 bases and J by 1 base, with 10 bases left in between. CDR3 loop: CASSVDGGNTGELFF. The CDR3 coding sequence is TGTGCCAGCAGTGTAGATGGCGGGAACACCGGGGAGCTGTTTTTT.

The rearrangement links TRBV6-6 to TRBJ1-1; tentatively, D is TRBD1 (5 bases). Per the germline V gene, CDR1 is MNHNY and CDR2 is SVGAGI (reference sequence). The length of the CDR3 is 13 residues. Trimming pared 7 bases from V and 3 bases from J, leaving 12 bases between. CDR3 sequence: CASTKRGDTEAFF. The CDR3 DNA follows: TGTGCCAGCACCAAACGAGGGGACACTGAAGCTTTCTTT.

The table lists this clonotype with many counts. This rearrangement joins TRBV28 to TRBJ2-4; D is unclear. Trimming stripped 2 bases from V and 5 bases from J, with 4 bases between. The CDR3 runs to 12 residues. Germline CDR1 is MDHEN and CDR2 is SYDVKM. The CDR3 nucleotides are TGTGCCAGCAGTTTAGGGGAAAACATTCAGTACTTC. Translating it yields CASSLGENIQYF.

The chain links TRBV20-1 to TRBJ2-3; TRBD2 aligns across 7 bases. V dropped 0 bases and J dropped 4; count of bases not matched to a gene: 7. The V gene's germline CDR1 is DFQATT and CDR2 SNEGSKA (reference sequence). This CDR3 is 15 amino acids long. As DNA, the CDR3 is TGCAGTGCTAGAGATGGGGGGGGAGGGTCAGATACGCAGTATTTT. This codes for CSARDGGGGSDTQYF.

This clonotype was detected many times. The V gene is TRBV7-9, the J gene TRBJ2-7, with a possible D match to TRBD1 (6 bases). Trimming took 4 bases from V and 0 from J, leaving 10 bases between them. The CDR3 totals 14 residues. Germline V lookup: CDR1 SEHNR, CDR2 FQNEAQ (reference sequence). The CDR3 reads CASSSGQSSYEQYF. DNA for the CDR3: TGTGCCAGCAGCTCAGGACAGAGCTCCTACGAGCAGTACTTC.

At least ten counts were recorded for this clonotype. The rearrangement links TRBV11-2 to TRBJ2-5; D unresolved. Germline-derived CDR1 and CDR2 are SGHAT and FQNNGV. V was cut by 5 bases and J by 1 base, with 11 bases left in between. This CDR3 comprises 14 residues. Written as DNA, the CDR3 is TGTGCCAGCAGCCGAGCCGGAATCCAAGAGACCCAGTACTTC. The encoded protein is CASSRAGIQETQYF.

This clonotype was counted at least ten times. V usage is TRBV7-2 and J usage is TRBJ2-7; a weak D match, TRBD2 (5 bases). Germline CDR1 and CDR2: SGHTA and FQGNSA. Between the trimmed V and J ends, which lost 5 bases and 7 bases, there was a span of 18 bases. The CDR3 covers 14 residues. As DNA, the CDR3 is TGTGCCAGCAGCCTAACCGGGAACTCGCGTGAGCAGTACTTC. Protein: CASSLTGNSREQYF.

V and J are TRBV6-2 or TRBV6-3 and TRBJ2-7; tentatively, D is TRBD2 (5 bases). Per germline, CDR1 MNHEY and CDR2 SVGEGT. The ends were cut back, 5 bases at V and 5 bases at J, with 19 bases in the middle. This CDR3 contains 15 residues. For the CDR3, the DNA is TGTGCCAGCAGTAAACCGGGAAAACCTTTGCACGAGCAGTACTTC. Its translation: CASSKPGKPLHEQYF.

As concerns this clonotype: With a much larger clone just one base away, this may be a read error. J is TRBJ1-1 and V is TRBV29-1; 7 bases are shared with TRBD1. The CDR3 is 14 residues long. The V segment lost 6 bases and the J segment 1 base; nucleotides outside the gene matches: 8. The germline gives CDR1 SQVTM, CDR2 ANQGSEA. The CDR3 sequence is CSVQTGPKNTEAFF. CDR3 DNA: TGCAGCGTCCAGACAGGGCCCAAGAACACTGAAGCTTTCTTT.

The rearrangement joins TRBV29-1 to TRBJ2-7; TRBD1 is a possible D gene (5 bases). In germline, CDR1 is SQVTM, CDR2 ANQGSEA. Trimming left V 3 bases short and J 7 bases short, with 16 bases between. This CDR3 has 13 amino acids. The CDR3: CSVERKAGWEQYF. CDR3 DNA sequence: TGCAGCGTTGAGAGAAAGGCAGGGTGGGAGCAGTACTTC.

This clonotype has at least ten counts. The V gene is TRBV7-8, the J gene TRBJ1-2; possible D gene TRBD1, 6 bases. The germline CDR1 and CDR2 sequences are SGHVS and FQNEAQ. Trimming stripped 1 base from V and 2 bases from J, with 8 bases between. The CDR3 sequence is 14 residues long. The CDR3 protein is CASSLVDRNYGYTF. CDR3 coding DNA: TGTGCCAGCAGCTTAGTGGACAGAAACTATGGCTACACCTTC. The full variable domain, rest sourced from reference TRBV7-8 and TRBJ1-2, is GAGVSQSPRYKVAKRGQDVALRCDPISGHVSLFWYQQALGQGPEFLTYFQNEAQLDKSGLPSDRFFAERPEGSVSTLKIQRTQQEDSAVYLCASSLVDRNYGYTFGSGTRLTVV.

The chain has TRBV20-1 and TRBJ2-3; 10 bases map to TRBD2. The trim removed 6 bases at V and 2 bases at J, leaving 8 bases unmatched. Germline V lookup: CDR1 DFQATT, CDR2 SNEGSKA (reference sequence). CDR3 length: 15 amino acids. The CDR3 here is CSALPGLAITDTQYF. The DNA of the CDR3 is TGCAGTGCCTTGCCGGGACTAGCGATCACAGATACGCAGTATTTT.

The chain recombines TRBV9 with TRBJ2-2; TRBD2 matches 12 bases. The CDR3 consists of 17 residues. Unmatched junction bases numbered 2, after V lost 2 bases and J lost 0 bases. Germline values: CDR1 SGDLS, CDR2 YYNGEE. CDR3 sequence: CASSVGLAGSNTGELFF. The CDR3 bases are TGTGCCAGCAGCGTTGGACTAGCGGGGTCGAACACCGGGGAGCTGTTTTTT.

In its sample, this clonotype was seen a few times. CDR3 DNA sequence: TGTGCCAGCGGACTAGCAGGCACAGATACGCAGTATTTT. Protein sequence: CASGLAGTDTQYF. The V and J genes are TRBV12-3 or TRBV12-4 and TRBJ2-3, with 8 nucleotides matching TRBD2. The trim removed 8 bases at V and 1 base at J, leaving 2 bases unmatched. The CDR3 consists of 13 residues.